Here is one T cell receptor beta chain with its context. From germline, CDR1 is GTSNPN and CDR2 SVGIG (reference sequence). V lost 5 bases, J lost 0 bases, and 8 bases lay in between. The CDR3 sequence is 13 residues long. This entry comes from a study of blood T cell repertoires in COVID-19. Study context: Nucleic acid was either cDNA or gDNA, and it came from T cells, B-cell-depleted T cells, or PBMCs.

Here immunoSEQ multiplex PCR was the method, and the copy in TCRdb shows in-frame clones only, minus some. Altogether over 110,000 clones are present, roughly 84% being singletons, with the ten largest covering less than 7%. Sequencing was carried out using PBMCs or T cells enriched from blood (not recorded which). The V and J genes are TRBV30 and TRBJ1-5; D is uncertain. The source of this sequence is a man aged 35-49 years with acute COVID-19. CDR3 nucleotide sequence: TGTGCCTGGGCGGGGAGTAGCAATCAGCCCCAGCATTTT. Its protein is CAWAGSSNQPQHF.